The 20 T cell receptor beta chains below were found in one sample sequenced in a study of identifying expanded T cells in peripheral blood. Data came from immunoSEQ multiplex PCR; TCRdb stores just in-frame clones and leaves some out. Of fewer than 130,000 clones listed, around 89% are singletons. Source material: blood. The receptor set was obtained from a person aged 18 to 75 in good health.

The gene calls are TRBV7-2 and TRBJ1-2, with 7 bases fitting TRBD1. This CDR3 has 16 residues. V shed 1 base and J 2 bases; nucleotides not matched to a gene: 7. Germline values: CDR1 SGHTA, CDR2 FQGNSA. The CDR3 sequence: CASSLGPRGANYGYTF. The CDR3 region has the DNA TGTGCCAGCAGCTTAGGTCCCAGGGGGGCAAACTATGGCTACACCTTC.

This chain uses TRBV25-1 with TRBJ2-3; D ambiguous. This CDR3 region has 13 residues. V was cut by 3 bases and J by 8 bases, with 12 bases left in between. Per germline, CDR1 MGHDK and CDR2 SYGVNS. CDR3 nucleotide sequence: TGTGCCAGCAGTGATAGGATAGGCTTTACGCAGTATTTT. Its translation is CASSDRIGFTQYF.

About this clone itself: This sample includes further DNA sequences coding for the same CDR3. This sequence joins TRBV29-1 and TRBJ2-5; 13 bases are shared with TRBD2. The ends lost 4 bases at V and 5 bases at J; junction bases unmatched: 4. CDR1 and CDR2 from the germline V gene are SQVTM and ANQGSEA. The CDR3 consists of 14 residues. The CDR3 sequence is CSVGTSGGVETQYF. As DNA, the CDR3 is TGCAGCGTTGGAACTAGCGGGGGGGTGGAGACCCAGTACTTC.

The rearrangement joins TRBV14 to TRBJ2-6, with a weak D call TRBD1 (6 bases). CDR3 length equals 14 residues. CDR1 SGHDN and CDR2 FVKESK come from the germline V gene. V lost 1 base to trimming and J lost 9 bases, with 10 bases between them. CDR3 region: CASSQAGAGNVLTF. CDR3 coding DNA: TGTGCCAGCAGCCAAGCAGGGGCGGGCAACGTCCTGACTTTC.

The genes are TRBV9 and TRBJ2-5; 7 nucleotides line up with TRBD1. The CDR3 is made up of 13 amino acids. The ends lost 4 bases at V and 5 bases at J; junction bases unmatched: 5. From germline, CDR1 is SGDLS and CDR2 YYNGEE. The CDR3 loop is CASSPTGLETQYF. The CDR3 DNA is TGTGCCAGCAGCCCGACAGGGTTGGAGACCCAGTACTTC.

CDR3 sequence: CASSQGTDSGNQPQHF. For the CDR3, the DNA is TGCGCCAGCAGCCAAGGGACAGATAGTGGCAATCAGCCCCAGCATTTT. This chain joins TRBV4-3 and TRBJ1-5, with D perhaps matching TRBD1 (6 bases). This CDR3 has 16 residues. V was clipped by 1 base and J by 2 bases, with 12 bases between them. CDR1 LGHNA and CDR2 YSLEER come from the germline V gene.

V usage is TRBV5-4 and J usage is TRBJ1-1; no definite D call. The CDR3 extends over 13 amino acids. Germline V gene data show CDR1 as SGHNT and CDR2 as YYREEE (reference sequence). Trimming removed 0 bases at V and 0 bases at J, with 3 bases between. CDR3 nucleotide sequence: TGTGCCAGCAGCTTGGGGGTGAACACTGAAGCTTTCTTT. Its protein product is CASSLGVNTEAFF.

V is TRBV5-1 and J is TRBJ1-1; tentatively, D is TRBD1 (5 bases). V was cut by 1 base and J by 0 bases, with 19 bases left in between. The CDR3 loop spans 18 amino acids. Germline CDR1 and CDR2: SGHRS and YFSETQ. The CDR3 loop reads CASSLIFQRGLMNTEAFF. In DNA, the CDR3 is TGCGCCAGCAGCTTGATCTTCCAAAGGGGCTTAATGAACACTGAAGCTTTCTTT.

This chain connects TRBV11-1 to TRBJ2-3; the D gene is possibly TRBD2 (7 bases). Germline V gene data show CDR1 as SGHAT and CDR2 as FQDESV (reference sequence). The V and J ends lost 3 bases and 4 bases respectively, with 14 bases between them. The CDR3 has 15 amino acids. CDR3 loop: CASSLRGRFADTQYF. The CDR3, as DNA: TGTGCCAGCAGCTTGCGGGGGCGTTTCGCAGATACGCAGTATTTT.

V and J are TRBV9 and TRBJ1-2; D remains unclear. Trimming removed 3 bases from V and 9 bases from J, with 15 bases in between. The CDR3 totals 13 residues. Germline V CDR1 and CDR2: SGDLS, YYNGEE. CDR3 region: CASSEPGSGSYTF. CDR3 nucleotide sequence: TGTGCCAGCAGCGAGCCGGGATCCGGGAGCTACACCTTC.

V usage is TRBV4-1 and J usage is TRBJ1-4; 10 nucleotides agree with TRBD1. V was pared by 1 base and J by 0 bases, with 2 bases of the junction left unmatched. CDR3 length equals 17 residues. CDR1 is MGHRA, CDR2 YSYEKL, per germline. CDR3 nucleotides: TGCGCCAGCAGCCAAGGGGGACAGGGGTCAACTAATGAAAAACTGTTTTTT. Translating it yields CASSQGGQGSTNEKLFF.

The chain links TRBV6-4 to TRBJ2-7; D gene ambiguous. This CDR3 has 14 amino acids. Trimming removed 11 bases from V and 6 bases from J, with 23 bases in between. Germline CDR1 is MRHNA and CDR2 is SNTAGT. In DNA form, the CDR3 reads TGTGCCCTTGAGGTGGCCCCCGAAACTGGCGAGCAGTACTTC. This gives the protein CALEVAPETGEQYF.

The chain is built from TRBV5-5 and TRBJ1-3; D possibly corresponds to TRBD1 (5 bases). V lost 4 bases to trimming and J lost 8 bases, with 13 bases between them. The V gene's germline CDR1 is SGHKS and CDR2 YYEKEE (reference sequence). The CDR3 has 13 residues. CDR3 sequence reads: CASSPPGRDTIYF. CDR3 nucleotides: TGTGCCAGCAGCCCCCCGGGACGGGACACCATATATTTT.

The chain carries TRBV15 and TRBJ2-4; maybe TRBD1 (7 bases). The CDR3 spans 16 residues. V lost 5 bases to trimming and J lost 1 base, with 15 bases between them. Germline V gene lookup returns CDR1 LNHNV and CDR2 YYDKDF (reference sequence). DNA of the CDR3: TGTGCCACCAGCCCAGGGGGGCGCCGGGCCAAAAACATTCAGTACTTC. It translates to CATSPGGRRAKNIQYF.

This chain joins TRBV29-1 and TRBJ1-2; D possibly corresponds to TRBD1 (5 bases). Trimming took 6 bases from V and 8 from J, leaving 25 bases between them. The CDR3 covers 15 residues. CDR1 and CDR2 from the germline V gene are SQVTM and ANQGSEA. For the CDR3, the DNA is TGCAGCGTCGGACGGGGCAGGGCACTCCTCGGGGGCTACACCTTC. Encoded protein: CSVGRGRALLGGYTF.

This clone came up once. The chain has TRBV27 and TRBJ1-1; D may be TRBD1 (6 bases). Per germline, CDR1 MNHEY and CDR2 SMNVEV (reference sequence). V was trimmed by 6 bases and J by 4 bases, leaving 12 bases between them. The CDR3 is 13 amino acids. The CDR3 loop is CASRETGVTEAFF. CDR3 bases: TGTGCCAGCAGGGAGACAGGTGTCACTGAAGCTTTCTTT.

The chain has TRBV7-2 and TRBJ2-7; 11 bases are shared with TRBD2. After removal of 2 bases from V and 3 bases from J, the junction contained 6 bases not matched to a gene. The CDR3 sequence is 16 residues long. Germline V gene lookup returns CDR1 SGHTA and CDR2 FQGNSA. In nucleotides, the CDR3 is TGTGCCAGCAGCTTAACCCTGCTAGCGGGGGGCTACGAGCAGTACTTC. Amino acid sequence: CASSLTLLAGGYEQYF.

The V and J genes are TRBV7-2 and TRBJ1-3; unclear D gene. V lost 5 bases and J 5 bases, leaving 13 bases between the germline ends. The CDR3 has 14 residues. Germline-derived CDR1 and CDR2 are SGHTA and FQGNSA. The CDR3 is CASSQARDRNTIYF. CDR3 bases: TGTGCCAGCAGCCAAGCAAGGGATCGAAACACCATATATTTT.

The V call is TRBV19, the J call TRBJ1-6, with D possibly TRBD1 on 5 matching bases. Deletions cut 3 bases from V and 3 bases from J, with 9 bases between. CDR3 length: 15 residues. CDR1 and CDR2 from the germline V gene are LNHDA and SQIVND (reference sequence). The CDR3 sequence: CASSILTGYNSPLHF. CDR3 nucleotide sequence: TGTGCCAGTAGTATTTTAACAGGCTATAATTCACCCCTCCACTTT.

The rearrangement joins TRBV25-1 to TRBJ2-5; D tentatively reads TRBD1 or TRBD2 (6 bases each). Germline lookup yields CDR1 MGHDK and CDR2 SYGVNS. The V end lost 0 bases, the J end lost 4 bases, and 9 bases lay between the germline ends. This CDR3 spans 14 amino acids. CDR3 protein: CASSEYEGGETQYF. DNA of the CDR3: TGTGCCAGCAGTGAATATGAGGGGGGAGAGACCCAGTACTTC.